The 29 T cell receptor beta chains below come from one sample, sequenced in a study of shared clonotypes between healthy human individuals. Profiling relied on immunoSEQ multiplex PCR, and the TCRdb table lists in-frame clones only, not all of them. The top ten clones hold approximately 1.6% of a sample with hundreds of thousands of clones, roughly 70% of them seen once. The sequenced material came from memory CD4+ T cells sorted from blood. The subset is: CD45RA-negative fraction. All receptors derive from a woman aged 30 to 39 in good health.

This clone came up once. The V gene is TRBV2, the J gene TRBJ2-1; 10 bases match TRBD2. There are 14 residues in the CDR3. CDR1 is SNHLY and CDR2 is FYNNEI in the germline V gene. CDR3 protein: CALAEREGSSEQFF. The CDR3 DNA reads TGTGCTCTGGCAGAGCGGGAGGGGAGTAGTGAGCAGTTCTTC.

On this clone: In the same sample, other DNA sequences code for this CDR3. The rearrangement uses TRBV6-5 and TRBJ1-5; no definite D call. Trimming removed 6 bases at V and 0 bases at J, with 9 bases between. This CDR3 is built from 14 residues. CDR1 is MNHEY and CDR2 is SVGAGI in the germline V gene. The CDR3 protein is CASRPDNSNQPQHF. In nucleotides, the CDR3 is TGTGCCAGCAGACCCGATAATAGCAATCAGCCCCAGCATTTT.

Written as DNA, the CDR3 is TGCGCCAGCAGCCCTCGGACTAGCACCAACACCGGGGAGCTGTTTTTT. It yields the protein CASSPRTSTNTGELFF. The chain combines TRBV4-1 with TRBJ2-2; 8 positions agree with TRBD2. J gave up 2 bases and V 4 bases, and 6 bases lay outside the gene matches. The CDR3 spans 16 residues. The germline V gene has CDR1 MGHRA and CDR2 YSYEKL.

This chain links TRBV7-9 with TRBJ1-2; D might be TRBD1 (6 bases). The CDR3 extends over 18 amino acids. Between the trimmed V and J ends, which lost 1 base and 6 bases, there was a span of 24 bases. Germline lookup yields CDR1 SEHNR and CDR2 FQNEAQ (reference sequence). CDR3: CASSLVRRGARREDGYTF. CDR3 nucleotide sequence: TGTGCCAGCAGCTTAGTGCGTCGGGGGGCCCGTCGAGAAGATGGCTACACCTTC.

V is TRBV5-5 and J is TRBJ2-2; D not certain. CDR1 SGHKS and CDR2 YYEKEE come from the germline V gene (reference sequence). The CDR3 is 13 amino acids. Trimming shortened V by 7 bases and J by 7 bases, and 14 bases separated the two germline ends. CDR3 nucleotide sequence: TGTGCCAGCTCTAACGGGTTCGTCGGGGAGCTGTTTTTT. This sequence encodes CASSNGFVGELFF.

V gene TRBV29-1 combines with J gene TRBJ2-7, with a weak D call TRBD1 (7 bases). The germline CDR1 and CDR2 sequences are SQVTM and ANQGSEA. CDR3 size: 13 residues. Trimming cost V 1 base and J 4 bases, with 11 bases left between them. The CDR3 region has the DNA TGCAGCGTTGAAGCGGAGGGGGCGTACGAGCAGTACTTC. Amino acids: CSVEAEGAYEQYF.

The rearrangement joins TRBV6-5 to TRBJ1-2; TRBD1 aligns across 12 bases. The length of the CDR3 is 16 residues. V trimming: 3 bases; J trimming: 8 bases; junction bases outside the gene matches: 10. Germline V gene sequence: CDR1 MNHEY, CDR2 SVGAGI. CDR3 nucleotide sequence: TGTGCCAGCAGTTATTACCCGGGACAGGGGGCGAGGGGCTACACCTTC. This encodes CASSYYPGQGARGYTF.

This clone turned up a few times. Other nucleotide sequences from this sample produce the same CDR3. The chain uses TRBV5-1 and TRBJ2-7; 7 nucleotides align to TRBD1. This CDR3 is 16 amino acids long. In germline, CDR1 is SGHRS, CDR2 YFSETQ. J gave up 1 base and V 1 base, and 8 bases lay outside the gene matches. The CDR3 region is CASSLSFGDSSYEQYF. The CDR3 DNA is TGCGCCAGCAGCTTGAGCTTTGGGGACAGTTCCTACGAGCAGTACTTC.

The genes are TRBV5-1 and TRBJ2-1; D ambiguous. The V end was cut by 7 bases, the J end by 3 bases, with 14 bases between. CDR3 size: 14 residues. Germline V CDR1 and CDR2: SGHRS, YFSETQ. The CDR3, as DNA: TGCGCCAGCTCCCCTGAATACCACTACAATGAGCAGTTCTTC. It codes for CASSPEYHYNEQFF.

A single count supports this clone. This chain connects TRBV18 to TRBJ1-2; D gene uncertain. The germline V gene encodes CDR1 KGHSH and CDR2 LQKENI. This CDR3 region has 13 residues. Trimming removed 1 base at V and 8 bases at J, with 11 bases between. The chain's CDR3 is CASSPRESGGYTF. The CDR3 region has the DNA TGTGCCAGCTCACCACGGGAGTCCGGGGGCTACACCTTC.

The chain uses TRBV7-9 and TRBJ2-1; D call uncertain. Per the germline V gene, CDR1 is SEHNR and CDR2 is FQNEAQ (reference sequence). The V and J ends lost 3 bases and 1 base respectively, with 7 bases between them. The CDR3 loop spans 14 amino acids. The DNA of the CDR3 is TGTGCCAGCAGCTTTCTCGATTCCTACAATGAGCAGTTCTTC. Protein: CASSFLDSYNEQFF.

This chain uses TRBV25-1 with TRBJ2-1; D possibly corresponds to TRBD2 (6 bases). The V and J ends lost 0 bases and 3 bases respectively, with 12 bases between them. The germline V gene has CDR1 MGHDK and CDR2 SYGVNS. The CDR3 has 16 residues. CDR3 sequence reads: CASSEYGPGSYNEQFF. CDR3 DNA sequence: TGTGCCAGCAGTGAATATGGCCCCGGGAGCTACAATGAGCAGTTCTTC.

The gene calls are TRBV28 and TRBJ1-5; D call uncertain. Trimming removed 5 bases at V and 0 bases at J, with 11 bases between. This CDR3 has 15 amino acids. The V gene's germline CDR1 is MDHEN and CDR2 SYDVKM. CDR3 residues: CASSRRVFSNQPQHF. The CDR3 coding sequence is TGTGCCAGCAGTCGACGGGTGTTTAGCAATCAGCCCCAGCATTTT.

The table lists this clone with a count of one. The V gene is TRBV28, the J gene TRBJ2-4; possibly TRBD2 for D (6 bases). The CDR3 extends over 15 amino acids. Per germline, CDR1 MDHEN and CDR2 SYDVKM. V was pared by 7 bases and J by 3 bases, with 16 bases between. The DNA for the CDR3 is TGTGCCAGCACTCGGGCAGGGAGGCACAAAAACATTCAGTACTTC. As protein: CASTRAGRHKNIQYF. The entire variable domain, with the rest obtained from reference TRBV28 and TRBJ2-4, is as follows: DVKVTQSSRYLVKRTGEKVFLECVQDMDHENMFWYRQDPGLGLRLIYFSYDVKMKEKGDIPEGYSVSREKKERFSLILESASTNQTSMYLCASTRAGRHKNIQYFGAGTRLSVL.

V and J are TRBV6-5 and TRBJ1-2; D may be TRBD1 (6 bases). The CDR3 runs to 14 residues. The germline V gene encodes CDR1 MNHEY and CDR2 SVGAGI. Trimming took 6 bases from V and 7 from J, leaving 18 bases between them. CDR3 bases: TGTGCCAGCAGAGACTGGGCAGGGGAAGGTGGCTACACCTTC. Its protein is CASRDWAGEGGYTF.

The chain combines TRBV28 with TRBJ1-5, with 10 bases aligning to TRBD1. The germline V gene encodes CDR1 MDHEN and CDR2 SYDVKM. Unmatched junction bases numbered 3, after V lost 5 bases and J lost 5 bases. This CDR3 has 14 amino acids. CDR3 sequence: CASSPTGGHQPQHF. DNA for the CDR3: TGTGCCAGCAGTCCGACAGGGGGCCATCAGCCCCAGCATTTT.

The gene calls are TRBV5-1 and TRBJ1-1, with a weak D call TRBD1 (5 bases). CDR1 and CDR2 from the germline V gene are SGHRS and YFSETQ. The CDR3 totals 17 residues. Trimming took off 0 bases at V and 0 bases at J, with 15 bases between the two ends. The CDR3 DNA reads as TGCGCCAGCAGCTTGGCGGACACGGCCTACATGAACACTGAAGCTTTCTTT. It specifies CASSLADTAYMNTEAFF.

The gene calls are TRBV19 and TRBJ1-5; 7 bases match TRBD1. The CDR3 is 15 residues long. The germline gives CDR1 LNHDA, CDR2 SQIVND (reference sequence). V was pared by 4 bases and J by 4 bases, with 7 bases of the junction left unmatched. The CDR3 bases are TGTGCCAGTAGTAGAGTAGACAGGGCTAATCAGCCCCAGCATTTT. Translated, it gives CASSRVDRANQPQHF. Using reference TRBV19 and TRBJ1-5 for the parts outside the CDR3, the full variable domain is DGGITQSPKYLFRKEGQNVTLSCEQNLNHDAMYWYRQDPGQGLRLIYYSQIVNDFQKGDIAEGYSVSREKKESFPLTVTSAQKNPTAFYLCASSRVDRANQPQHFGDGTRLSIL.

This chain connects TRBV6-1 to TRBJ2-1, with D tentatively TRBD2 (6 bases). Germline values: CDR1 MNHNS, CDR2 SASEGT. This CDR3 has 14 residues. V was cut by 0 bases and J by 6 bases, with 9 bases left in between. In DNA, the CDR3 is TGTGCCAGCAGTGAAGCCCCACTAGCCAATGAGCAGTTCTTC. Translated: CASSEAPLANEQFF.

V is TRBV28 and J is TRBJ1-5, with a weak D call TRBD1 (5 bases). CDR3 size: 15 residues. The ends were cut back, 8 bases at V and 0 bases at J, with 14 bases in the middle. Germline V gene data show CDR1 as MDHEN and CDR2 as SYDVKM. As DNA, the CDR3 is TGTGCCAGCGGGTTGGGGGGTTATAGCAATCAGCCCCAGCATTTT. Protein: CASGLGGYSNQPQHF.

The CDR3 loop is CASSLNLGELFF. The CDR3 DNA reads as TGTGCCAGCAGCTTAAATTTGGGGGAGCTGTTTTTT. The J gene is TRBJ2-2, the V gene TRBV11-2; D not resolved. Trimming removed 2 bases at V and 8 bases at J, with 6 bases between. The CDR3 length is 12 residues. Germline lookup yields CDR1 SGHAT and CDR2 FQNNGV.

The sample holds a few counts of this clone. The chain has TRBV6-1 and TRBJ1-2, with a weak D call TRBD1 (6 bases). Germline V gives CDR1 MNHNS, CDR2 SASEGT. The CDR3 has 14 amino acids. Trimming cost V 11 bases and J 4 bases, with 20 bases left between them. The CDR3 DNA is TGTGCCGGTGATACCAGGGGTTCCAGCTATGGCTACACCTTC. Amino acid sequence: CAGDTRGSSYGYTF.

V is TRBV7-9 and J is TRBJ1-2, with D unclear. Germline CDR1 SEHNR, CDR2 FQNEAQ (reference sequence). The ends were cut back, 1 base at V and 8 bases at J, with 11 bases in the middle. The CDR3 contains 13 residues. CDR3 sequence (DNA): TGTGCCAGCAGCTTAGATCAGTCTAACGGCTACACCTTC. Amino acid sequence: CASSLDQSNGYTF.

This chain links TRBV6-5 with TRBJ2-1; 7 bases are shared with TRBD2. This CDR3 has 15 amino acids. The V gene's germline CDR1 is MNHEY and CDR2 SVGAGI. With 4 bases clipped from V and 16 bases from J, the junction kept 19 bases outside the gene matches. CDR3 protein: CASSLTTGGLGRIFF. In DNA, the CDR3 is TGTGCCAGCAGTTTAACGACGGGGGGACTGGGTCGGATTTTCTTC.

The V and J genes are TRBV5-4 and TRBJ2-7; unclear D gene. Germline assignment: CDR1 SGHNT and CDR2 YYREEE (reference sequence). Trimming shortened V by 3 bases and J by 9 bases, and 16 bases separated the two germline ends. There are 13 residues in the CDR3. As DNA, the CDR3 is TGTGCCAGCAGCTCGGCCTTCGCGCGTGGGCAGTACTTC. It codes for CASSSAFARGQYF.

V usage is TRBV5-6 and J usage is TRBJ2-1; 7 bases agree with TRBD1. Germline V gene lookup returns CDR1 SGHDT and CDR2 YYEEEE. This CDR3 contains 16 residues. Losses at the gene ends were 4 bases for V and 0 bases for J; bases not matched to a gene: 7. The CDR3 nucleotides are TGTGCCAGCAGCCCACAGGGGAGAGGCTCCTACAATGAGCAGTTCTTC. This gives the protein CASSPQGRGSYNEQFF.

The V and J genes are TRBV7-9 and TRBJ2-1, with TRBD2 identical over 7 bases. The CDR3 spans 16 residues. J was trimmed by 5 bases and V by 6 bases; bases with no gene match: 13. Germline-derived CDR1 and CDR2 are SEHNR and FQNEAQ (reference sequence). The CDR3 DNA follows: TGTGCCAGCAGTGGGGCAGGAGCGGGGCACAACAATGAGCAGTTCTTC. Protein: CASSGAGAGHNNEQFF.

A few counts support this clone. The chain joins TRBV6-1 to TRBJ1-1; 7 positions match TRBD1. There are 14 residues in the CDR3. The V gene's germline CDR1 is MNHNS and CDR2 SASEGT. The V and J ends lost 4 bases and 6 bases, in that order; junction bases with no gene match: 8. In nucleotides, the CDR3 is TGTGCCAGCAGTGCGGCAGGGGGTAGGGCTGAAGCTTTCTTT. Protein: CASSAAGGRAEAFF.

This clone was detected ten times or more. The rearrangement uses TRBV7-3 and TRBJ2-2; D call uncertain. This CDR3 spans 14 amino acids. Germline CDR1 is SGHTA and CDR2 is FQGTGA. Trimming removed 5 bases from V and 7 bases from J, with 14 bases in between. The CDR3: CASSMQTAGGELFF. CDR3 nucleotide sequence: TGTGCCAGCAGCATGCAAACCGCCGGCGGGGAGCTGTTTTTT.